The next 21 T cell receptor beta chains were all read from a single sample in a study of OX40 agonist ivuxolimab in advanced cancers. Data came from immunoSEQ multiplex PCR; TCRdb stores just in-frame clones and leaves some out. The sample holds over 60,000 clones, roughly 87% seen once. The source material was CD4+ or CD8+ T cells sorted from blood, sampled in a trial of the OX40 agonist ivuxolimab. Source of these receptors: an adult with an advanced solid tumor such as melanoma, head and neck, liver or kidney cancer.

J is TRBJ2-7 and V is TRBV5-8; 9 nucleotides align to TRBD2. J was trimmed by 5 bases and V by 6 bases; bases with no gene match: 15. Germline assignment: CDR1 SGHTS and CDR2 YDEGEE. This CDR3 has 16 residues. CDR3 nucleotide sequence: TGTGCCAGCACCGTGGGAGGTAGCGGGAGATATAACGAGCAGTACTTC. Its protein is CASTVGGSGRYNEQYF.

The chain couples TRBV7-9 to TRBJ1-4, with 10 bases matching TRBD1. V was clipped by 4 bases and J by 3 bases; unmatched bases: 2. This CDR3 has 15 amino acids. Germline loops: CDR1 SEHNR, CDR2 FQNEAQ (reference sequence). The CDR3 sequence is CASSSGQGANEKLFF. The CDR3 bases are TGTGCCAGCAGCTCCGGACAGGGGGCTAATGAAAAACTGTTTTTT.

The sample holds a few counts of this clone. The rearrangement joins TRBV27 to TRBJ1-6; D unresolved. Trimming pared 7 bases from V and 5 bases from J, leaving 15 bases between. The CDR3 length is 15 residues. Germline V lookup: CDR1 MNHEY, CDR2 SMNVEV (reference sequence). The CDR3 spells CASTPRRQDNSPLHF. The DNA for the CDR3 is TGTGCCAGCACCCCTAGACGGCAAGATAATTCACCCCTCCACTTT.

The chain recombines TRBV7-9 with TRBJ1-2, with D unclear. CDR1 SEHNR and CDR2 FQNEAQ come from the germline V gene (reference sequence). Trimming removed 5 bases from V and 3 bases from J, with 10 bases in between. This CDR3 region has 13 residues. The DNA for the CDR3 is TGTGCCAGCAGCCGTTACGATTACTATGGCTACACCTTC. This gives the protein CASSRYDYYGYTF. Together with reference TRBV7-9 and TRBJ1-2, the CDR3 gives the full variable domain: DTGVSQNPRHKITKRGQNVTFRCDPISEHNRLYWYRQTLGQGPEFLTYFQNEAQLEKSRLLSDRFSAERPKGSFSTLEIQRTEQGDSAMYLCASSRYDYYGYTFGSGTRLTVV.

The CDR3 nucleotides read TGCGCCAGCAGCCTACAGAAACGGACTGAAGCTTTCTTT. It translates to CASSLQKRTEAFF. This chain links TRBV5-1 with TRBJ1-1; D unclear. From germline, CDR1 is SGHRS and CDR2 YFSETQ. The CDR3 loop spans 13 amino acids. V dropped 4 bases and J dropped 5 bases, with 12 bases sitting between them.

This chain uses TRBV19 with TRBJ1-2, with D perhaps TRBD1 (6 bases). Trimming removed 9 bases at V and 13 bases at J, with 27 bases between. Germline V CDR1 and CDR2: LNHDA, SQIVND (reference sequence). There are 14 residues in the CDR3. CDR3 nucleotides: TGTGCCAGAACAGGGCCCACTCTAGCCCCGCGTCCCACCTTC. Amino acid sequence: CARTGPTLAPRPTF.

This clone was found once. V usage is TRBV29-1 and J usage is TRBJ2-5; D may be TRBD1 or TRBD2 (6 bases each). V lost 6 bases, J lost 4 bases, and 21 bases lay in between. The CDR3 totals 15 residues. Germline V CDR1 and CDR2: SQVTM, ANQGSEA. The CDR3 is CSVSSVGGPAETQYF. CDR3 coding DNA: TGCAGCGTCAGCTCGGTTGGGGGGCCCGCAGAGACCCAGTACTTC.

The chain employs TRBV11-3 and TRBJ2-1; the D gene could be TRBD1 or TRBD2 (6 bases each). Trimming took off 7 bases at V and 0 bases at J, with 10 bases between the two ends. The CDR3 is made up of 14 amino acids. Per germline, CDR1 SGHNT and CDR2 YENEEA. The DNA of the CDR3 is TGTGCCAGCAAGGAGGGGGTCTCCTACAATGAGCAGTTCTTC. Translating it yields CASKEGVSYNEQFF.

The chain links TRBV19 to TRBJ2-5; 8 bases are a match to TRBD1. Unmatched junction bases numbered 10, after V lost 5 bases and J lost 5 bases. The V gene's germline CDR1 is LNHDA and CDR2 SQIVND (reference sequence). The CDR3 contains 15 residues. The CDR3 is CASSDSDRARETQYF. CDR3 nucleotides: TGTGCCAGTAGTGATTCGGACAGGGCGAGGGAGACCCAGTACTTC.

The CDR3 loop reads CSAYDYEQYF. The CDR3 DNA reads TGCAGTGCTTACGACTACGAGCAGTACTTC. The rearrangement links TRBV20-1 to TRBJ2-7; D is unresolved. Germline assignment: CDR1 DFQATT and CDR2 SNEGSKA (reference sequence). V lost 5 bases and J lost 3, with 5 bases in between. The CDR3 extends over 10 amino acids.

J is TRBJ1-6 and V is TRBV27; no reliable D call. The germline V and J ends were trimmed by 8 bases and 0 bases, with 8 bases remaining between them. The germline V gene has CDR1 MNHEY and CDR2 SMNVEV (reference sequence). The CDR3 has 14 amino acids. The CDR3 DNA reads as TGTGCCAGCGGGAGCAGCTCCTATAATTCACCCCTCCACTTT. Amino acid sequence: CASGSSSYNSPLHF.

This chain links TRBV7-9 with TRBJ2-7, with D perhaps TRBD2 (6 bases). The V gene's germline CDR1 is SEHNR and CDR2 FQNEAQ (reference sequence). The V end lost 5 bases, the J end lost 4 bases, and 18 bases lay between the germline ends. This CDR3 is built from 15 residues. This chain's CDR3 is CASSHRLREPYEQYF. The CDR3 region has the DNA TGTGCCAGCAGCCACCGTCTACGGGAGCCATACGAGCAGTACTTC. The full variable domain, rest sourced from reference TRBV7-9 and TRBJ2-7, is DTGVSQNPRHKITKRGQNVTFRCDPISEHNRLYWYRQTLGQGPEFLTYFQNEAQLEKSRLLSDRFSAERPKGSFSTLEIQRTEQGDSAMYLCASSHRLREPYEQYFGPGTRLTVT.

The chain links TRBV28 to TRBJ2-7; TRBD2 is a possible D gene (5 bases). Germline V gene sequence: CDR1 MDHEN, CDR2 SYDVKM. V lost 4 bases and J lost 2, with 15 bases in between. This CDR3 contains 15 residues. In DNA, the CDR3 is TGTGCCAGCAGTTCAACGACGACTACAACCTACGAGCAGTACTTC. Translating it yields CASSSTTTTTYEQYF.

This sequence joins TRBV19 and TRBJ1-1; possibly TRBD1 for D (5 bases). The CDR3 has 14 amino acids. V dropped 2 bases and J dropped 3 bases, with 10 bases sitting between them. Germline values: CDR1 LNHDA, CDR2 SQIVND (reference sequence). The CDR3 DNA sequence: TGTGCCAGTAGTATAAATCGGGGGGACACTGAAGCTTTCTTT. Translation: CASSINRGDTEAFF.

This chain's CDR3 is CASVTPSGNTIYF. The CDR3 DNA reads TGTGCCAGCGTTACACCGTCTGGAAACACCATATATTTT. V and J are TRBV6-5 and TRBJ1-3; no clear D. The CDR3 covers 13 residues. CDR1 and CDR2 (germline): MNHEY, SVGAGI. Trimming shortened V by 8 bases and J by 1 base, and 9 bases separated the two germline ends.

This clone has more than one count but fewer than ten. CDR3 DNA sequence: TGTGCCAGTAGGACACAGGGAGCTGGAAACACCATATATTTT. This codes for CASRTQGAGNTIYF. The chain employs TRBV19 and TRBJ1-3; TRBD1 is a possible D gene (6 bases). Germline V gene lookup returns CDR1 LNHDA and CDR2 SQIVND (reference sequence). Trimming stripped 6 bases from V and 2 bases from J, with 11 bases between. The CDR3 runs to 14 residues.

This chain uses TRBV25-1 with TRBJ2-7; D uncertain. Germline values: CDR1 MGHDK, CDR2 SYGVNS. The V gene lost 7 bases and the J gene lost 4 bases, with 8 bases spanning the gap. The CDR3 spans 11 residues. The CDR3 is CASIHEYEQYF. The CDR3 DNA follows: TGTGCCAGCATTCACGAATACGAGCAGTACTTC.

The gene calls are TRBV2 and TRBJ2-4; the D is unclear. Germline assignment: CDR1 SNHLY and CDR2 FYNNEI. The CDR3 contains 14 residues. The V end was cut by 10 bases, the J end by 6 bases, with 19 bases between. The CDR3 DNA is TGTGCCAAAAAAGACTCTTATCTGGGAAACATTCAGTACTTC. The encoded protein is CAKKDSYLGNIQYF.

This chain uses TRBV2 with TRBJ2-2; 12 bases line up with TRBD2. The CDR3 has 15 residues. V trimming: 8 bases; J trimming: 4 bases; junction bases outside the gene matches: 5. CDR1 and CDR2 from the germline V gene are SNHLY and FYNNEI. In DNA form, the CDR3 reads TGTGCCAGCGGTAGGGGACTAGCGGGCACCGGGGAGCTGTTTTTT. It yields the protein CASGRGLAGTGELFF.

The V and J genes are TRBV28 and TRBJ1-2; the match to TRBD1 covers 8 bases. This CDR3 is built from 14 residues. Germline assignment: CDR1 MDHEN and CDR2 SYDVKM. After removal of 3 bases from V and 3 bases from J, the junction contained 3 bases not matched to a gene. The CDR3 DNA sequence: TGTGCCAGCAGTTTCTCAGGGGGCGACTATGGCTACACCTTC. This encodes CASSFSGGDYGYTF.

For the CDR3, the DNA is TGTGCCAGTAGTATAGCGCCCAAAGGGTCCTACAATGAGCAGTTCTTC. It is translated as CASSIAPKGSYNEQFF. The genes are TRBV19 and TRBJ2-1; D gene ambiguous. This CDR3 has 16 amino acids. The germline CDR1 and CDR2 sequences are LNHDA and SQIVND (reference sequence). V lost 1 base and J 1 base, leaving 11 bases between the germline ends.